This entry is about one T cell receptor (beta chain). Its cognate antigen is unknown. Sequencing was performed with immunoSEQ multiplex PCR; in TCRdb, only in-frame clones are kept and a portion is missing. The sample yields about 33,000 clones, approximately 84% seen once. The data were obtained in a study of T cells in narcolepsy. Study outcomes and limitations: Same-patient CSF and blood CD4+ T cell clonotypes included HCRT-specific and TRIB2-specific autoreactive ones. Autoreactive clonotypes reportedly recurred in blood of same and different patients, not controls.

CDR1 and CDR2 from the germline V gene are SGHDN and FVKESK. The V gene lost 4 bases and the J gene lost 9 bases, with 16 bases spanning the gap. This CDR3 has 15 residues. J is TRBJ1-6 and V is TRBV14; maybe TRBD1 (6 bases). This TCR was sampled from a human donor with narcolepsy. Sequencing was done on a sample of CD45RA- memory CD4+ T cells from PBMCs. CDR3 bases: TGTGCCAGCAGCCTAAATGCGGGGGCCTTTTCACCCCTCCACTTT. Translating gives CASSLNAGAFSPLHF.